This T cell receptor (beta chain) was observed in a study of T cell repertoires in cytomegalovirus infection. TCRdb reanalysed the reads using MiXCR and keeps one entry per CDR3 protein. In the table there are 510,000 or so distinct CDR3 sequences, about 30% of which are singletons. The germline V gene has CDR1 MGHRA and CDR2 YSYEKL. The CDR3 length is 13 residues. V lost 0 bases and J lost 5, with 7 bases in between. Input material: PBMCs. This receptor was identified in a human donor in good health (CMV status not recorded). Some clones in this sample may be carry-over from other donors' samples. The chain combines TRBV4-1 with TRBJ1-2; D is unclear. This CDR3 reads CASSQDRQYGYTF. DNA of the CDR3: TGCGCCAGCAGCCAAGATCGGCAGTATGGCTACACCTTC.